This T cell receptor (beta chain) appears in the sequencing data of a study of shared clonotypes between healthy human individuals. Study-level points and caveats: Depth was large, yet rarefaction showed that sorted-subset sequencing was incomplete.

Generated by immunoSEQ multiplex PCR, the TCRdb table keeps only in-frame clones and is missing some. Of 2 million to 2.5 million clones listed, about 94% are singletons. Note on this clone: No antigen is known for it.

Participating donors were healthy, HIV-negative adults free of recent acute infections or vaccinations. Looked up from germline, CDR1 is SEHNR and CDR2 is FQNEAQ (reference sequence). V shed 5 bases and J shed 0 bases, with 10 bases lying between them. The CDR3 contains 14 residues. Sequencing used naive CD4+ T cells sorted from blood. The subset is: CD45RA+ positively selected. J is TRBJ1-2 and V is TRBV7-9; maybe TRBD1 (6 bases). The sequence was collected from a man between 18 and 29 years old in good health. CDR3 sequence: CASSRGGANYGYTF. The CDR3 DNA follows: TGTGCCAGCAGCCGAGGGGGAGCTAACTATGGCTACACCTTC.